Listed here are 11 T cell receptor beta chains from one sample, sequenced in a study of blood T cell repertoires in COVID-19. Some clones are missing from TCRdb's copy, which holds only in-frame ones; the method was immunoSEQ multiplex PCR. The sample has about 55,000 clones, more than 80% seen once. The material sequenced was peripheral blood. Every receptor here comes from a human donor with active COVID-19. The donor label of this sample is uncertain.

This chain uses TRBV5-6 with TRBJ1-2; weak D call: TRBD1 (6 bases). The CDR3 is 15 residues long. Between the trimmed V and J ends, which lost 6 bases and 0 bases, there was a span of 15 bases. The germline gives CDR1 SGHDT, CDR2 YYEEEE. For the CDR3, the DNA is TGTGCCAGCACCCAGAGAAACAGGGCTAACTATGGCTACACCTTC. As protein: CASTQRNRANYGYTF.

This clone was found once. The V gene is TRBV7-3, the J gene TRBJ2-2; 10 bases are shared with TRBD1. The CDR3 is 15 amino acids. Germline V gene sequence: CDR1 SGHTA, CDR2 FQGTGA. V trimming: 1 base; J trimming: 5 bases; junction bases outside the gene matches: 1. This CDR3 is CASSLMGQGTGELFF. As DNA, the CDR3 is TGTGCCAGCAGCTTAATGGGACAGGGGACCGGGGAGCTGTTTTTT.

The chain uses TRBV10-3 and TRBJ2-7, with no clear D. Trimming left V 4 bases short and J 2 bases short, with 12 bases between. The germline gives CDR1 ENHRY, CDR2 SYGVKD. The length of the CDR3 is 14 residues. CDR3 residues: CAISVGQQAYEQYF. Here the CDR3 DNA reads TGTGCCATCAGTGTTGGCCAGCAGGCCTACGAGCAGTACTTC.

The V call is TRBV5-6, the J call TRBJ1-5, with D perhaps matching TRBD1 (6 bases). Per the germline V gene, CDR1 is SGHDT and CDR2 is YYEEEE. Trimming took off 3 bases at V and 1 base at J, with 14 bases between the two ends. The CDR3 covers 16 residues. The CDR3 reads CASSWGRGASNQPQHF. DNA of the CDR3: TGTGCCAGCAGCTGGGGGCGGGGGGCAAGCAATCAGCCCCAGCATTTT.

The chain recombines TRBV10-3 with TRBJ2-7, with 9 bases fitting TRBD1. In germline, CDR1 is ENHRY, CDR2 SYGVKD. This CDR3 has 16 residues. The trim removed 0 bases at V and 2 bases at J, leaving 5 bases unmatched. The CDR3 is CAISESRGQGAYEQYF. As DNA, the CDR3 is TGTGCCATCAGTGAGTCGCGGGGACAGGGAGCCTACGAGCAGTACTTC.

V gene TRBV5-6 combines with J gene TRBJ1-2; D may be TRBD1 (6 bases). This CDR3 region has 15 residues. Per germline, CDR1 SGHDT and CDR2 YYEEEE. Deletions cut 2 bases from V and 1 base from J, with 12 bases between. CDR3 sequence (DNA): TGTGCCAGCAGCTTCGGGACATTCGGTAACTATGGCTACACCTTC. It encodes CASSFGTFGNYGYTF.

This chain uses TRBV5-5 with TRBJ2-2; the D is unclear. The germline V gene encodes CDR1 SGHKS and CDR2 YYEKEE (reference sequence). The length of the CDR3 is 15 residues. V lost 1 base to trimming and J lost 1 base, with 8 bases between them. The CDR3 loop reads CASSLYAGNTGELFF. The DNA of the CDR3 is TGTGCCAGCAGCTTGTATGCCGGGAACACCGGGGAGCTGTTTTTT.

This chain joins TRBV7-2 and TRBJ2-5, with a weak D call TRBD2 (5 bases). Germline V gene sequence: CDR1 SGHTA, CDR2 FQGNSA. The CDR3 has 14 residues. Trimming removed 5 bases from V and 4 bases from J, with 14 bases in between. The CDR3 loop is CASSQAGPGETQYF. The DNA of the CDR3 is TGTGCCAGCAGCCAGGCGGGCCCGGGAGAGACCCAGTACTTC.

The gene calls are TRBV5-5 and TRBJ1-6, with 12 positions matching TRBD1. CDR1 is SGHKS, CDR2 YYEKEE, per germline (reference sequence). This CDR3 comprises 15 residues. V lost 3 bases, J lost 9 bases, and 4 bases stayed unmatched. The CDR3 DNA reads TGTGCCAGCAGCTCCGGGACAGGGGGCACTTCACCCCTCCACTTT. It encodes CASSSGTGGTSPLHF.

This chain uses TRBV2 with TRBJ1-2; D may be TRBD1 (5 bases). This CDR3 has 14 residues. V shed 7 bases and J shed 5 bases, with 17 bases lying between them. The germline V gene has CDR1 SNHLY and CDR2 FYNNEI. CDR3 DNA: TGTGCCAGCATCTATCGAGGGACTGGTTATGGCTACACCTTC. It yields the protein CASIYRGTGYGYTF.

This chain joins TRBV6-5 and TRBJ2-7; TRBD1 matches at 7 bases. Germline values: CDR1 MNHEY, CDR2 SVGAGI. V was pared by 2 bases and J by 1 base, with 8 bases of the junction left unmatched. The CDR3 has 16 residues. CDR3 DNA sequence: TGTGCCAGCAGTTACGGACAGGCCCCTCAGTCCTACGAGCAGTACTTC. Its translation: CASSYGQAPQSYEQYF.